The 27 T cell receptor beta chains below come from one sample, sequenced in a study of blood T cell repertoires in COVID-19. Clones were sequenced by immunoSEQ multiplex PCR, and TCRdb holds only the in-frame ones, with some missing. The data contain 150,000 to 200,000 clones, 85% of them seen just once; the ten biggest clones take up approximately 3.3%. What was sequenced was peripheral blood. Source of these receptors: a human donor with acute or convalescent COVID-19. The donor label of this sample is uncertain.

The V and J genes are TRBV6-4 and TRBJ1-4; D ambiguous. This CDR3 has 15 amino acids. The germline V gene encodes CDR1 MRHNA and CDR2 SNTAGT. V was trimmed by 3 bases and J by 4 bases, leaving 12 bases between them. CDR3 DNA sequence: TGTGCCAGCAGTGAAACTCCACAGAGTAATGAAAAACTGTTTTTT. Its translation is CASSETPQSNEKLFF.

The chain joins TRBV19 to TRBJ1-1; perhaps TRBD1 as D (5 bases). Germline-derived CDR1 and CDR2 are LNHDA and SQIVND (reference sequence). V gave up 7 bases and J gave up 2 bases, with 8 bases separating them. This CDR3 comprises 12 residues. The CDR3 DNA follows: TGTGCCAGTAATCAGGGTAACACTGAAGCTTTCTTT. Protein sequence: CASNQGNTEAFF.

V gene TRBV5-1 combines with J gene TRBJ2-7; 9 positions match TRBD2. V dropped 3 bases and J dropped 4; count of bases not matched to a gene: 8. The CDR3 is 15 residues long. The germline V gene encodes CDR1 SGHRS and CDR2 YFSETQ. CDR3 sequence: CASSSPSGGMYEQYF. Here the CDR3 DNA reads TGCGCCAGCAGCTCACCCAGCGGGGGGATGTACGAGCAGTACTTC.

This clone was found a few times. In DNA form, the CDR3 reads TGCGCCAGCAGCCTTCAAGGACTAGCGGGGGACACCGGGGAGCTGTTTTTT. Its protein product is CASSLQGLAGDTGELFF. V gene TRBV4-3 combines with J gene TRBJ2-2, with 13 bases matching TRBD2. The CDR3 is 17 residues long. Germline assignment: CDR1 LGHNA and CDR2 YSLEER. The ends lost 4 bases at V and 3 bases at J; junction bases unmatched: 5.

The J gene is TRBJ1-1, the V gene TRBV3-1 (or the pseudogene TRBV3-2); no firm D call. Trimming cost V 1 base and J 4 bases, with 13 bases left between them. The length of the CDR3 is 15 residues. Germline V gives CDR1 LGHDT, CDR2 YNNKEL (reference sequence). CDR3 nucleotides: TGTGCCAGCAGCCAAGGTACCAGAGCGGGCACTGAAGCTTTCTTT. It translates to CASSQGTRAGTEAFF.

CDR3 in DNA: TGTGCCAGCAGCTTTGCGGTGGGACAGGGGGCTGGTGAGCAGTTCTTC. Encoded protein: CASSFAVGQGAGEQFF. The V call is TRBV11-2, the J call TRBJ2-1; 12 nucleotides agree with TRBD1. The CDR3 spans 16 residues. CDR1 is SGHAT, CDR2 FQNNGV, per germline. The trim removed 3 bases at V and 9 bases at J, leaving 9 bases unmatched. Full variable domain (rest looked up from reference TRBV11-2 and TRBJ2-1): EAGVAQSPRYKIIEKRQSVAFWCNPISGHATLYWYQQILGQGPKLLIQFQNNGVVDDSQLPKDRFSAERLKGVDSTLKIQPAKLEDSAVYLCASSFAVGQGAGEQFFGPGTRLTVL.

There are many counts of this clone. This chain uses TRBV13 with TRBJ2-2, with TRBD1 matching 8 bases. Looked up from germline, CDR1 is PRHDT and CDR2 is FYEKMQ (reference sequence). Trimming cost V 1 base and J 5 bases; bases outside gene matches: 6. CDR3 length: 16 amino acids. CDR3 protein: CASSLVSGGLTGELFF. The CDR3 DNA is TGTGCCAGCAGCTTAGTATCAGGGGGCTTAACCGGGGAGCTGTTTTTT. The whole variable domain, filled in from reference TRBV13 and TRBJ2-2, reads AAGVIQSPRHLIKEKRETATLKCYPIPRHDTVYWYQQGPGQDPQFLISFYEKMQSDKGSIPDRFSAQQFSDYHSELNMSSLELGDSALYFCASSLVSGGLTGELFFGEGSRLTVL.

The chain couples TRBV18 to TRBJ1-2; possibly TRBD1 for D (6 bases). Germline values: CDR1 KGHSH, CDR2 LQKENI. This CDR3 comprises 14 residues. Trimming left V 5 bases short and J 2 bases short, with 12 bases between. CDR3 residues: CASSTLQGNYGYTF. The DNA for the CDR3 is TGTGCCAGCTCAACCCTCCAGGGGAACTATGGCTACACCTTC.

The chain links TRBV19 to TRBJ1-2, with 7 bases lining up with TRBD1. Trimming at V came to 1 base and at J to 6 bases, leaving 8 bases not matched to a gene. The CDR3 is 15 amino acids. Germline assignment: CDR1 LNHDA and CDR2 SQIVND (reference sequence). Here the CDR3 reads CASSIVQGQTNGYTF. CDR3 bases: TGTGCCAGTAGTATAGTCCAGGGACAGACAAATGGCTACACCTTC.

This clone was counted a few times. The genes are TRBV4-1 and TRBJ1-5; 9 nucleotides align to TRBD1. This CDR3 region has 19 residues. Germline CDR1 reads MGHRA; CDR2 reads YSYEKL. V was pared by 2 bases and J by 0 bases, with 11 bases of the junction left unmatched. The CDR3 reads CASSQLPGQGLNSNQPQHF. DNA of the CDR3: TGCGCCAGCAGCCAACTTCCGGGACAGGGCCTTAATAGCAATCAGCCCCAGCATTTT.

The chain uses TRBV27 and TRBJ2-7, with 12 positions matching TRBD1. Unmatched junction bases numbered 9, after V lost 5 bases and J lost 7 bases. The CDR3 covers 15 residues. Germline-derived CDR1 and CDR2 are MNHEY and SMNVEV (reference sequence). The CDR3 DNA reads as TGTGCCAGCAGTGACCGGGACAGGGGGCGGAGTGAGCAGTACTTC. This encodes CASSDRDRGRSEQYF.

The chain combines TRBV7-2 with TRBJ2-1; D is uncertain. This CDR3 is 16 amino acids long. V dropped 5 bases and J dropped 0 bases, with 14 bases sitting between them. Germline CDR1 is SGHTA and CDR2 is FQGNSA. CDR3 loop: CASSVPLVSSYNEQFF. DNA for the CDR3: TGTGCCAGCAGCGTCCCGCTAGTCTCCTCCTACAATGAGCAGTTCTTC. Variable domain in full (rest from reference TRBV7-2 and TRBJ2-1): GAGVSQSPSNKVTEKGKDVELRCDPISGHTALYWYRQSLGQGLEFLIYFQGNSAPDKSGLPSDRFSAERTGGSVSTLTIQRTQQEDSAVYLCASSVPLVSSYNEQFFGPGTRLTVL.

The CDR3 DNA reads as TGTGCCAGCGAACTCAACACAGATACGCAGTATTTT. It specifies CASELNTDTQYF. The chain couples TRBV25-1 to TRBJ2-3; D gene uncertain. The germline V and J ends were trimmed by 8 bases and 2 bases, with 8 bases remaining between them. Looked up from germline, CDR1 is MGHDK and CDR2 is SYGVNS. There are 12 residues in the CDR3. Full variable domain (outside the CDR3, taken from reference TRBV25-1 and TRBJ2-3): EADIYQTPRYLVIGTGKKITLECSQTMGHDKMYWYQQDPGMELHLIHYSYGVNSTEKGDLSSESTVSRIRTEHFPLTLESARPSHTSQYLCASELNTDTQYFGPGTRLTVL.

This clone showed up just a few times. J is TRBJ1-1 and V is TRBV19; TRBD1 matches 8 bases. Losses at the gene ends were 5 bases for V and 1 base for J; bases not matched to a gene: 6. CDR3 length equals 15 residues. Germline assignment: CDR1 LNHDA and CDR2 SQIVND (reference sequence). Here the CDR3 DNA reads TGTGCCAGTAGTGACGGACAGGGAAGGAACACTGAAGCTTTCTTT. It translates to CASSDGQGRNTEAFF.

The V call is TRBV29-1, the J call TRBJ2-1; TRBD2 matches at 7 bases. The CDR3 totals 13 residues. With V trimmed by 4 bases and J by 8 bases, 8 bases remained unmatched. CDR1 and CDR2 (germline): SQVTM, ANQGSEA. Here the CDR3 DNA reads TGCAGCGTTGGGCGGCGGGGGAGGGATGAGCAGTTCTTC. This translates into CSVGRRGRDEQFF.

V is TRBV7-2 and J is TRBJ1-1; maybe TRBD1 (6 bases). V lost 2 bases to trimming and J lost 1 base, with 8 bases between them. The CDR3 totals 14 residues. Germline-derived CDR1 and CDR2 are SGHTA and FQGNSA. For the CDR3, the DNA is TGTGCCAGCAGCTTACAGACAGGGAACACTGAAGCTTTCTTT. This encodes CASSLQTGNTEAFF. Combining the CDR3 with reference TRBV7-2 and TRBJ1-1 gives the whole variable domain GAGVSQSPSNKVTEKGKDVELRCDPISGHTALYWYRQSLGQGLEFLIYFQGNSAPDKSGLPSDRFSAERTGGSVSTLTIQRTQQEDSAVYLCASSLQTGNTEAFFGQGTRLTVV.

V gene TRBV29-1 combines with J gene TRBJ1-2; a weak D match, TRBD1 (6 bases). Germline V CDR1 and CDR2: SQVTM, ANQGSEA. The CDR3 length is 13 residues. The V end was cut by 7 bases, the J end by 6 bases, with 18 bases between. The CDR3 is CSAEGGPGHGYTF. As DNA, the CDR3 is TGCAGCGCCGAGGGGGGGCCCGGTCATGGCTACACCTTC. The complete variable domain, with remaining parts taken from reference TRBV29-1 and TRBJ1-2, reads SAVISQKPSRDICQRGTSLTIQCQVDSQVTMMFWYRQQPGQSLTLIATANQGSEATYESGFVIDKFPISRPNLTFSTLTVSNMSPEDSSIYLCSAEGGPGHGYTFGSGTRLTVV.

This rearrangement joins TRBV18 to TRBJ1-3; possible D gene TRBD1, 6 bases. CDR1 KGHSH and CDR2 LQKENI come from the germline V gene. This CDR3 has 17 amino acids. Deletions cut 3 bases from V and 0 bases from J, with 15 bases between. CDR3 in amino acids: CASSPIGQSPSGNTIYF. The CDR3 bases are TGTGCCAGCTCACCGATTGGACAGTCCCCCTCTGGAAACACCATATATTTT.

The V gene is TRBV25-1, the J gene TRBJ1-6; TRBD1 might be the D (6 bases). This CDR3 contains 16 residues. Germline CDR1 and CDR2: MGHDK and SYGVNS. V was trimmed by 5 bases and J by 0 bases, leaving 11 bases between them. DNA of the CDR3: TGTGCCAGCAGTTGGGGGCCGGGCTCCTATAATTCACCCCTCCACTTT. Translation: CASSWGPGSYNSPLHF.

This sequence joins TRBV18 and TRBJ2-1; D might be TRBD1 (5 bases). The CDR3 spans 16 residues. CDR1 KGHSH and CDR2 LQKENI come from the germline V gene. Deletions cut 2 bases from V and 3 bases from J, with 14 bases between. The CDR3 DNA reads TGTGCCAGCTCACCAGGAGCAGGGTTGAGCTACAATGAGCAGTTCTTC. Its protein is CASSPGAGLSYNEQFF.

The chain is built from TRBV30 and TRBJ2-3; 10 bases match TRBD2. The junction had 6 bases not matched to a gene; V was cut back by 3 bases and J by 9 bases. CDR1 GTSNPN and CDR2 SVGIG come from the germline V gene (reference sequence). The CDR3 length is 13 residues. DNA of the CDR3: TGTGCCTGGAGAGCAGCGGGGGGGCGCACGCAGTATTTT. It codes for CAWRAAGGRTQYF.

The chain has TRBV9 and TRBJ2-1, with 7 bases fitting TRBD2. In germline, CDR1 is SGDLS, CDR2 YYNGEE. Trimming removed 3 bases from V and 12 bases from J; junction bases left unmatched: 15. The CDR3 covers 15 residues. The CDR3 bases are TGTGCCAGCAGCGCCACGGGACTACCCTCTAGGGTGCAGTTCTTC. As protein: CASSATGLPSRVQFF.

This clone was found a few times. The genes are TRBV18 and TRBJ1-5; no firm D call. CDR3 size: 14 residues. Between the trimmed V and J ends, which lost 2 bases and 8 bases, there was a span of 13 bases. Germline V gives CDR1 KGHSH, CDR2 LQKENI. CDR3 bases: TGTGCCAGCTCACCAAGGCACGAGGGCGAGCCCCAGCATTTT. It encodes CASSPRHEGEPQHF.

The rearrangement joins TRBV30 to TRBJ2-5; weak D call: TRBD2 (5 bases). Trimming stripped 3 bases from V and 6 bases from J, with 20 bases between. This CDR3 contains 15 residues. Germline lookup yields CDR1 GTSNPN and CDR2 SVGIG (reference sequence). CDR3 sequence (DNA): TGTGCCTGGAGCCCGTCCGGGCCTCGAGGGAAGACCCAGTACTTC. Protein product: CAWSPSGPRGKTQYF. The variable domain in full, completed from reference TRBV30 and TRBJ2-5, reads SQTIHQWPATLVQPVGSPLSLECTVEGTSNPNLYWYRQAAGRGLQLLFYSVGIGQISSEVPQNLSASRPQDRQFILSSKKLLLSDSGFYLCAWSPSGPRGKTQYFGPGTRLLVL.

The chain has TRBV30 and TRBJ2-5, with 7 bases lining up with TRBD1. Unmatched junction bases numbered 11, after V lost 5 bases and J lost 2 bases. The CDR3 has 15 amino acids. CDR1 is GTSNPN, CDR2 SVGIG, per germline (reference sequence). CDR3 nucleotides: TGTGCCTGGGTCAACCGGGACAGCTTACAAGAGACCCAGTACTTC. Translation: CAWVNRDSLQETQYF.

This clone was seen a single time. The chain uses TRBV9 and TRBJ2-1; 10 bases line up with TRBD1. This CDR3 is built from 16 residues. Germline CDR1 reads SGDLS; CDR2 reads YYNGEE. Losses at the gene ends were 0 bases for V and 7 bases for J; bases not matched to a gene: 7. The CDR3 region has the DNA TGTGCCAGCAGCGTAGGTTTAGGGACAGGGGTAAATGAGCAGTTCTTC. Its translation: CASSVGLGTGVNEQFF.

This chain uses TRBV5-8 with TRBJ2-3; 12 bases map to TRBD1. The CDR3 runs 19 residues. The V segment lost 4 bases and the J segment 2 bases; nucleotides outside the gene matches: 14. Germline CDR1 reads SGHTS; CDR2 reads YDEGEE. This chain's CDR3 is CASSGFKGQGASATDTQYF. The CDR3 DNA follows: TGTGCCAGCAGCGGGTTTAAGGGACAGGGGGCCTCTGCCACAGATACGCAGTATTTT.